This T cell receptor (beta chain) derives from a study of T cell clones after liver transplantation. Study context: Pre-transplant mixed lymphocyte reactions yielded third-party-reactive TCRbeta sequences as comparators for graft-donor-reactive sequences.

Assay: immunoSEQ multiplex PCR; the TCRdb copy retains only in-frame clones and omits some. The sample carries 95,000 to 130,000 clones, approximately 90% recorded once. This CDR3 is built from 15 residues. Germline V gene lookup returns CDR1 SGHTA and CDR2 FQGNSA. V lost 1 base, J lost 6 bases, and 5 bases stayed unmatched. The source was CD4+ T cells from blood, collected 12 months after liver transplant. The clonotype originates from a human patient who received a liver transplant. Some T cells may possibly be graft donor cells. V is TRBV7-2 and J is TRBJ2-5, with 10 nucleotides matching TRBD2. CDR3 nucleotides: TGTGCCAGCAGCTTAGGGCTAGCGGGAGTCAAGACCCAGTACTTC. Protein: CASSLGLAGVKTQYF.